Listed below are T cell receptor beta chains from one sample, sequenced in a study of shared clonotypes between healthy human individuals. The repertoire was sequenced with immunoSEQ multiplex PCR; TCRdb's copy has only in-frame clones and lacks some. The sample includes around 2,000,000 clones, about 95% seen only once; the top ten take about 1.1%. The sequenced sample was naive CD8+ T cells sorted from blood. The receptors stem from a man younger than 35 in good health. The CDR3 runs from the conserved cysteine through the conserved F or W. D genes are given only for firm matches. Rows may omit the clone size; those that give it use once, few, many or a size class.

CDR3nt	CDR3aa	abundance	len	j_gene	v_gene	d_gene
TGTGCCAGCAGCTTTACGGGGGCAGGTGGCTACACCTTC	CASSFTGAGGYTF	NA	13	TRBJ1-2	TRBV5-6	NA
TGTGCCAGCAGCTTGACAGGGAGCGCTGAAGCTTTCTTT	CASSLTGSAEAFF	NA	13	TRBJ1-1	TRBV7-8	TRBD1
TGTGCCAGCAGAGACAGGGTTGTTGGCACAGATACGCAGTATTTT	CASRDRVVGTDTQYF	NA	15	TRBJ2-3	TRBV6-1	TRBD1
TGTGCCAGCAGCTTGGGACAGGGGGCCGTTGATGAGCAGTTCTTC	CASSLGQGAVDEQFF	NA	15	TRBJ2-1	TRBV5-6	TRBD1
TGTGCCAGCTCACCCTGGGCGACTGTCGCCCCGACGAATACGCAGTATTTT	CASSPWATVAPTNTQYF	NA	17	TRBJ2-3	TRBV18	NA
TGTGCCAGCAGCAGACTAGCGGGGGCGTACAATGAGCAGTTCTTC	CASSRLAGAYNEQFF	NA	15	TRBJ2-1	TRBV5-4	TRBD2
TGTGCCAGCAGTTACGCGGGCCCTGAAGCTTTCTTT	CASSYAGPEAFF	NA	12	TRBJ1-1	TRBV6-5	NA
TGTGCCAGCAGCCCCTCCGCATGGAGCGGGGGCACAGATACGCAGTATTTT	CASSPSAWSGGTDTQYF	NA	17	TRBJ2-3	TRBV11-2	TRBD2
TGTGCCAGCAGCTCTACCCCCCCGGGGCTGCATGGCTACACCTTC	CASSSTPPGLHGYTF	NA	15	TRBJ1-2	TRBV13	NA
TGTGCCAGCAGTTTAATCGCAGCGGGGGGGCTGGAGACCCAGTACTTC	CASSLIAAGGLETQYF	NA	16	TRBJ2-5	TRBV27	TRBD2
TGTGCCAGCAGCGTAGCCCCAGGGAACCATGGCTACACCTTC	CASSVAPGNHGYTF	NA	14	TRBJ1-2	TRBV9	NA
TGTGCCACCAGCCGGAGGCCCCCATCGTATTCACCCCTCCACTTT	CATSRRPPSYSPLHF	NA	15	TRBJ1-6	TRBV15	NA
TGTGCCAGCAGCCTTTGGGGAGGGCTGAACGAGCAGTACTTC	CASSLWGGLNEQYF	NA	14	TRBJ2-7	TRBV5-4	TRBD2
TGTGCCAGTACCCTATCCGGGACAGCGAACACTGAAGCTTTCTTT	CASTLSGTANTEAFF	once	15	TRBJ1-1	TRBV19	TRBD1
TGTGCCACCTCACCCGGTAACGGCTACACCTTC	CATSPGNGYTF	NA	11	TRBJ1-2	TRBV19	NA
TGCGCCAGCAGCCAAGGACCGGGACAGGGGGTCCATGAGCAGTTCTTC	CASSQGPGQGVHEQFF	NA	16	TRBJ2-1	TRBV4-1	TRBD1
TGTGCCAGCTCACCGACAGGGAACACTGAAGCTTTCTTT	CASSPTGNTEAFF	once	13	TRBJ1-1	TRBV7-9	NA
TGTGCCAGCAGCACTTCGACAGGAAATTATGGCTACACCTTC	CASSTSTGNYGYTF	NA	14	TRBJ1-2	TRBV14	NA
TGTGCCAGCAGCTTCGACCCAGGCGGGGAGCTGTTTTTT	CASSFDPGGELFF	NA	13	TRBJ2-2	TRBV5-6	NA
TGTGCCAGCACACGGGGACTAGCGGGCGACGAGCAGTACTTC	CASTRGLAGDEQYF	few	14	TRBJ2-7	TRBV6-6	TRBD2
TGTGCCACCAGCAGAGATCAAGGGTGGGGCGGCTATGGCTACACCTTC	CATSRDQGWGGYGYTF	NA	16	TRBJ1-2	TRBV15	NA
TGTGCCAGCAGCTGGGGGGATTCACCCCTCCACTTT	CASSWGDSPLHF	NA	12	TRBJ1-6	TRBV7-9	NA
TGTGCCAGCAGCGACGGGACTAGCGGGGGAGCACGCTACAATGAGCAGTTCTTC	CASSDGTSGGARYNEQFF	NA	18	TRBJ2-1	TRBV11-1	TRBD2
TGTGCCAGCAGCCCAACCCGAGGGGGACGGACTGAAGCTTTCTTT	CASSPTRGGRTEAFF	NA	15	TRBJ1-1	TRBV7-9	NA
TGTGCCAGTAGTATTACAGGGGTCACCGGGGAGCTGTTTTTT	CASSITGVTGELFF	few	14	TRBJ2-2	TRBV19	TRBD1
TGTGCCAGCAGTGACCCGCCGCGGGGGCAAGAGACCCAGTACTTC	CASSDPPRGQETQYF	NA	15	TRBJ2-5	TRBV2	TRBD2
TGTGCCTGGAGTAAAGGAGCGTCTGATACGCAGTATTTT	CAWSKGASDTQYF	few	13	TRBJ2-3	TRBV30	NA
TGTGCCAGCAGCGCCGGGGCAGGGCGGGACGAGCAGTACTTC	CASSAGAGRDEQYF	NA	14	TRBJ2-7	TRBV7-6	NA
TGTGCCAGTAGTATCCCAGGGTTTGCTGAAGCTTTCTTT	CASSIPGFAEAFF	NA	13	TRBJ1-1	TRBV19	NA